This T cell receptor (beta chain) stems from a study of read filtering for tumor transcriptome and immune sequencing (dated by TCRdb to the early 2020s). In terms of the full investigation: The cohort was composed of 17 to 20 male and over 13 female patients, with a mean age of approximately 62 years and an age range of roughly 40 to 90. By revised international staging, roughly eight patients were R-ISS I, under 20 were R-ISS II and over 5 were R-ISS III. After DNase treatment, whole-transcriptome libraries were prepared using the TruSeq RNA Access Library Prep Kit. TCR-region mapped reads per sample ranged from about 4.05 to 10.27 million with IR-seq versus only about 75 to 1,400 with RNA-seq. TCR repertoires obtained by targeted immune repertoire sequencing and by bulk whole-transcriptome sequencing performed on the same bone marrow samples were compared. One main goal was a read-filtering strategy for immune repertoire data, in particular deciding whether clonotypes backed by only one read should be removed. Study-level results and caveats: The sorted CD138-negative fraction was not purified T cells but a mixed bone marrow immune population. Single-read clonotypes made up approximately 79% of clonotypes but only approximately 4% of total reads in IR-seq, compared with just under 75% of clonotypes and approximately 40% of reads in RNA-seq. Removing single-read clonotypes increased the correlation between IR-seq and RNA-seq shared clonotype proportions. Compared with RNA-seq, IR-seq captured clonotypes at much higher depth and more reliably, and a smaller IR-seq throughput was enough to identify most shared clonotypes.

With regard to this clonotype: The antigen this receptor binds is unknown. No base qualities exist here, and no much larger clone lies one base off it.

Every patient had bone marrow sampled at the time of active disease. Bone marrow mononuclear cells were isolated by Ficoll-Hypaque density gradient centrifugation. CD138-negative cells were obtained by negative selection after labeling with CD138 magnetic microbeads on a MACS separator, removing myeloma plasma cells. Purity of the isolated cells was checked by flow cytometry on an Attune NxT using CD138 antibodies. TRIzol reagent was used to extract total RNA, and a NanoDrop spectrophotometer was used to quantify the extracted RNA. Paired RNA-seq and IR-seq were performed on each patient's CD138-negative bone marrow sample. The germline V and J ends show losses of 1 base and 1 base respectively, and no gene match explains 7 bases of the junction. The CDR3 spans 17 residues, from the cysteine through the phenylalanine. Just CDR3 DNA is preserved here, 51 bases in frame from base 1. The germline V gene specifies SGHRS as CDR1 and YFSETQ as CDR2.

TCR libraries were built from 300 to 450 ng RNA with the Immunoverse kit, using molecular barcoded adaptors covering alpha/delta and beta/gamma chains. TCR library preparation was performed with the same RNA that was used for transcriptome sequencing. An Illumina HiSeq 4000 with 2 x 150 cycles was used to sequence the TCR libraries. The authors processed their data as follows. TCR reads were aligned to human V, D, J and C references and assembled into CDR3 clonotypes with MiXCR, including quality filtering and error correction. The tcR package in R was used for analysis of clonotype counts and gene usage diversity. Raw mapping reads were checked after the RNA-seq reads had been mapped by STAR aligner version 2.5.3a onto the human GRCh37 genome. To test how sequencing depth affects detected clonotypes, IR-seq fastq files were randomly downsampled with Seqtk 1.3. TCRdb cleaned the public reads at Q25 with fastp, built clones with MiXCR and kept in-frame beta chains. Rows with one shared CDR3 protein collapse into an entry with the most common genes and DNA. The V and J calls reflect TCRdb's pipeline rather than the authors' work. Here the sample has about 62,000 distinct CDR3 sequences; around 19% occur a single time. The ten largest account for about a tenth of the sample.

This clonotype was sampled from a donor at least 40 years old with multiple myeloma. The chain is made from TRBV5-1 and TRBJ2-2, with 7 bases in between that match TRBD1. Specimen: a population of CD138-negative cells sorted from bone marrow. Explained via the paper, the cell subset or site label denotes: bone marrow mononuclear cells depleted of CD138+ plasma/myeloma cells by negative magnetic selection. The CDR3 in this case is CASSLLPPGGNTGELFF. The nucleotide sequence reads as follows: TGCGCCAGCAGCTTGTTACCCCCAGGGGGGAACACCGGGGAGCTGTTTTTT. With all but the CDR3 taken from the reference TRBV5-1 and TRBJ2-2 genes, the full variable domain is: KAGVTQTPRYLIKTRGQQVTLSCSPISGHRSVSWYQQTPGQGLQFLFEYFSETQRNKGNFPGRFSGRQFSNSRSEMNVSTLELGDSALYLCASSLLPPGGNTGELFFGEGSRLTVL.